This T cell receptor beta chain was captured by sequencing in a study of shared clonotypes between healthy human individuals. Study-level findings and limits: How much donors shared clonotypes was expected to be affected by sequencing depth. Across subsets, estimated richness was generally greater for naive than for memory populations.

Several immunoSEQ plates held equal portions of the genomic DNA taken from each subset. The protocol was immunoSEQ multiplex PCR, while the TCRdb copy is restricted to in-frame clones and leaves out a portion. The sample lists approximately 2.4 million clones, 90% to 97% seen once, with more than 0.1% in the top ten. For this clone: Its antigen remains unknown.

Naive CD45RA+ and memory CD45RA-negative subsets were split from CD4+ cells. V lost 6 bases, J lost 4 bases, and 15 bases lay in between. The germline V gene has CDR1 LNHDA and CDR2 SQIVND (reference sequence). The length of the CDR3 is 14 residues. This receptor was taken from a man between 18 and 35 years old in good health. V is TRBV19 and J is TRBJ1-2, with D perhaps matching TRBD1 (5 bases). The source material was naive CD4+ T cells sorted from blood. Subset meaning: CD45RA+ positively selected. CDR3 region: CASSKTRDLYGYTF. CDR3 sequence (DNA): TGTGCCAGTAGCAAGACCCGGGACCTCTATGGCTACACCTTC.